These 25 T cell receptor beta chains share one sample of origin, sequenced in a study of OX40 agonist ivuxolimab in advanced cancers. Receptors were amplified or captured by the immunoSEQ multiplex PCR assay. TCRdb stores this immuneACCESS table with in-frame sequences only. Part of the clones is absent; in the studies checked, under half of the shortfall reflects unresolved V genes, and no reason is known for the rest. In all, the sample holds tens of thousands of clones, and around four fifths of those were seen once. The ten biggest clones cover more than 1% of the sample. Sample: CD4+ or CD8+ T cells sorted from blood, taken in a trial of the OX40 agonist ivuxolimab. The receptor source for this set is an adult with an advanced solid tumor such as melanoma, head and neck, liver or kidney cancer.

The chain recombines TRBV6-6 with TRBJ2-3; the D is unclear. Deletions cut 5 bases from V and 0 bases from J, with 6 bases between. The CDR3 contains 13 residues. The V gene's germline CDR1 is MNHNY and CDR2 SVGAGI (reference sequence). CDR3 residues: CASSHDSTDTQYF. Here the CDR3 DNA reads TGTGCCAGCAGTCACGACAGCACAGATACGCAGTATTTT.

This chain links TRBV27 with TRBJ1-5; D uncertain. Germline V gene sequence: CDR1 MNHEY, CDR2 SMNVEV (reference sequence). The CDR3 is 15 residues long. V was trimmed by 5 bases and J by 0 bases, leaving 11 bases between them. In nucleotides, the CDR3 is TGTGCCAGCAGTCCCCTAGCCTATAGCAATCAGCCCCAGCATTTT. Encoded protein: CASSPLAYSNQPQHF.

This chain links TRBV10-2 with TRBJ2-5; D perhaps matches TRBD1 (6 bases). Germline values: CDR1 WSHSY, CDR2 SAAADI. V was pared by 4 bases and J by 3 bases, with 9 bases between. The CDR3 is made up of 13 amino acids. The CDR3: CASSGTVKETQYF. CDR3 nucleotides: TGCGCCAGCAGTGGGACAGTTAAAGAGACCCAGTACTTC.

The chain recombines TRBV28 with TRBJ2-3, with a tentative D call TRBD1 (9 bases). The CDR3 loop spans 17 amino acids. Deletions cut 4 bases from V and 4 bases from J, with 21 bases between. From germline, CDR1 is MDHEN and CDR2 SYDVKM. The DNA for the CDR3 is TGTGCCAGCAGTTACCACTACAGGGGGCGGGGGGCAGATACGCAGTATTTT. This sequence encodes CASSYHYRGRGADTQYF.

V usage is TRBV15 and J usage is TRBJ2-1; 12 bases fit TRBD2. CDR1 is LNHNV and CDR2 is YYDKDF in the germline V gene (reference sequence). Trimming cost V 0 bases and J 8 bases; bases outside gene matches: 11. There are 18 residues in the CDR3. CDR3 sequence reads: CATSREVLAGGRSDEQFF. CDR3 nucleotide sequence: TGTGCCACCAGCAGAGAGGTGCTAGCGGGAGGGCGATCAGATGAGCAGTTCTTC. Drawing the rest from reference TRBV15 and TRBJ2-1, the complete variable domain is DAMVIQNPRYQVTQFGKPVTLSCSQTLNHNVMYWYQQKSSQAPKLLFHYYDKDFNNEADTPDNFQSRRPNTSFCFLDIRSPGLGDTAMYLCATSREVLAGGRSDEQFFGPGTRLTVL.

The chain couples TRBV15 to TRBJ2-3; the match to TRBD2 covers 8 bases. The CDR3 length is 15 residues. The germline gives CDR1 LNHNV, CDR2 YYDKDF (reference sequence). The ends lost 5 bases at V and 5 bases at J; junction bases unmatched: 9. CDR3 amino acids: CATSWDPGTRDTQYF. Here the CDR3 DNA reads TGTGCCACCAGCTGGGACCCCGGGACTAGAGATACGCAGTATTTT.

V and J are TRBV9 and TRBJ1-4; D uncertain. The CDR3 loop spans 14 amino acids. Germline V gene sequence: CDR1 SGDLS, CDR2 YYNGEE. V was shortened by 0 bases and J by 0 bases, with 3 bases between the two germline ends. CDR3 sequence: CASSVDSTNEKLFF. The CDR3 DNA reads as TGTGCCAGCAGCGTAGACTCAACTAATGAAAAACTGTTTTTT.

This clone was seen only a few times. The chain is built from TRBV27 and TRBJ1-6; the match to TRBD1 covers 9 bases. Germline V CDR1 and CDR2: MNHEY, SMNVEV (reference sequence). This CDR3 is 18 amino acids long. The J segment lost 9 bases and the V segment lost 2 bases, leaving 14 bases of the junction unmatched. This CDR3 reads CASSLKRIHRGLRSPLHF. In DNA form, the CDR3 reads TGTGCCAGCAGTTTAAAAAGAATCCACAGGGGGCTACGTTCACCCCTCCACTTT.

Points on this clone: The DNA is left out, because the CDR3 cannot be placed on it with certainty; the CDR3 is given as TCRdb lists it. This chain connects TRBV6-6 to TRBJ1-3. Germline assignment: CDR1 MNHNY and CDR2 SVGAGI (reference sequence). Termini included, the CDR3 measures 15 amino acids. The CDR3: CASSSSGATGNTIYF.

The chain couples TRBV30 to TRBJ2-1; no firm D call. V lost 4 bases and J 3 bases, leaving 4 bases between the germline ends. Germline-derived CDR1 and CDR2 are GTSNPN and SVGIG (reference sequence). The CDR3 is made up of 11 amino acids. CDR3 coding DNA: TGTGCCTGGATAGACTACAATGAGCAGTTCTTC. Translated, it gives CAWIDYNEQFF.

The chain is built from TRBV12-5 and TRBJ2-5; D may be TRBD1 (6 bases). The CDR3 has 13 amino acids. Per germline, CDR1 LGHNT and CDR2 FRNRAP. V was trimmed by 6 bases and J by 5 bases, leaving 13 bases between them. Here the CDR3 DNA reads TGTGCTAGTGGCCAAACAGGGCGGGAGACCCAGTACTTC. As protein: CASGQTGRETQYF.

A few counts support this clone. The chain joins TRBV9 to TRBJ1-1, with unresolved D. This CDR3 has 13 amino acids. Germline-derived CDR1 and CDR2 are SGDLS and YYNGEE. V lost 4 bases and J 6 bases, leaving 13 bases between the germline ends. The CDR3 spells CASSPRTDAEAFF. The CDR3 coding sequence is TGTGCCAGCAGCCCCAGGACTGACGCTGAAGCTTTCTTT. The full variable domain, its missing parts supplied by reference TRBV9 and TRBJ1-1, is DSGVTQTPKHLITATGQRVTLRCSPRSGDLSVYWYQQSLDQGLQFLIQYYNGEERAKGNILERFSAQQFPDLHSELNLSSLELGDSALYFCASSPRTDAEAFFGQGTRLTVV.

CDR3 amino acids: CASSATGGGETQYF. CDR3 nucleotide sequence: TGTGCCAGTAGCGCTACGGGGGGTGGGGAGACCCAGTACTTC. The rearrangement links TRBV19 to TRBJ2-5; 7 nucleotides line up with TRBD2. The CDR3 extends over 14 amino acids. Germline V gene sequence: CDR1 LNHDA, CDR2 SQIVND (reference sequence). V trimming: 6 bases; J trimming: 5 bases; junction bases outside the gene matches: 9.

The chain has TRBV28 and TRBJ1-5, with D tentatively TRBD1 (6 bases). Germline V gene lookup returns CDR1 MDHEN and CDR2 SYDVKM. The CDR3 has 13 residues. V gave up 9 bases and J gave up 0 bases, with 9 bases separating them. The chain's CDR3 is CASGTPSNQPQHF. Written as DNA, the CDR3 is TGTGCCAGTGGGACACCTAGCAATCAGCCCCAGCATTTT.

The J gene is TRBJ2-2, the V gene TRBV28; D perhaps matches TRBD2 (6 bases). V was trimmed by 2 bases and J by 5 bases, leaving 9 bases between them. CDR1 and CDR2 (germline): MDHEN, SYDVKM. This CDR3 is 14 amino acids long. The CDR3 DNA reads TGTGCCAGCAGTTTAACCCTAGCGACCGGGGAGCTGTTTTTT. This encodes CASSLTLATGELFF.

The chain is built from TRBV6-5 and TRBJ1-2; the D is unclear. CDR1 and CDR2 from the germline V gene are MNHEY and SVGAGI. The CDR3 runs 11 residues. The V gene lost 4 bases and the J gene lost 8 bases, with 8 bases spanning the gap. In DNA form, the CDR3 reads TGTGCCAGCAGTTCCTCGGGGGGCTACACCTTC. Protein product: CASSSSGGYTF.

The chain has TRBV7-2 and TRBJ2-3, with 13 bases identical to TRBD2. CDR1 and CDR2 from the germline V gene are SGHTA and FQGNSA. After removal of 5 bases from V and 4 bases from J, the junction contained 6 bases not matched to a gene. The CDR3 contains 16 residues. The CDR3 sequence: CASSRGLAGSADTQYF. The CDR3 DNA sequence: TGTGCCAGCAGCAGGGGACTAGCGGGGTCCGCAGATACGCAGTATTTT.

This clone was seen only a few times. The rearrangement links TRBV9 to TRBJ2-1; D is unresolved. There are 12 residues in the CDR3. CDR1 and CDR2 (germline): SGDLS, YYNGEE. Trimming pared 3 bases from V and 7 bases from J, leaving 8 bases between. The CDR3: CASSALMNEQFF. CDR3 nucleotides: TGTGCCAGCAGCGCCTTAATGAATGAGCAGTTCTTC.

The chain employs TRBV5-4 and TRBJ2-1, with D perhaps TRBD2 (5 bases). The CDR3 covers 16 residues. Between the trimmed V and J ends, which lost 4 bases and 2 bases, there was a span of 16 bases. The V gene's germline CDR1 is SGHNT and CDR2 YYREEE (reference sequence). CDR3 nucleotides: TGTGCCAGCAGCCGCGGGCCCTCAGACGCCTACAATGAGCAGTTCTTC. It yields the protein CASSRGPSDAYNEQFF.

The chain has TRBV11-2 and TRBJ2-2, with a possible D match to TRBD1 (5 bases). Trimming shortened V by 1 base and J by 6 bases, and 6 bases separated the two germline ends. There are 13 residues in the CDR3. CDR1 SGHAT and CDR2 FQNNGV come from the germline V gene. The CDR3 here is CASSLVRAGELFF. The CDR3 region has the DNA TGTGCCAGCAGCTTAGTCAGGGCCGGGGAGCTGTTTTTT.

The V call is TRBV2, the J call TRBJ2-3; the D gene is possibly TRBD2 (6 bases). The CDR3 consists of 16 residues. V was trimmed by 5 bases and J by 0 bases, leaving 15 bases between them. Germline lookup yields CDR1 SNHLY and CDR2 FYNNEI. The CDR3 is CASSRLMGGSTDTQYF. DNA of the CDR3: TGTGCCAGCAGTCGTCTTATGGGGGGTAGCACAGATACGCAGTATTTT. Combining the CDR3 with reference TRBV2 and TRBJ2-3 gives the whole variable domain EPEVTQTPSHQVTQMGQEVILRCVPISNHLYFYWYRQILGQKVEFLVSFYNNEISEKSEIFDDQFSVERPDGSNFTLKIRSTKLEDSAMYFCASSRLMGGSTDTQYFGPGTRLTVL.

The chain joins TRBV5-1 to TRBJ2-1, with 10 bases fitting TRBD2. This CDR3 spans 15 amino acids. Trimming removed 0 bases from V and 7 bases from J; junction bases left unmatched: 4. Germline V CDR1 and CDR2: SGHRS, YFSETQ. The CDR3 is CASSLVLAGENEQFF. CDR3 DNA: TGCGCCAGCAGCTTGGTTCTAGCGGGAGAGAATGAGCAGTTCTTC.

The rearrangement joins TRBV2 to TRBJ1-2; TRBD1 might be the D (5 bases). Trimming pared 3 bases from V and 5 bases from J, leaving 7 bases between. This CDR3 contains 12 residues. Germline-derived CDR1 and CDR2 are SNHLY and FYNNEI. Here the CDR3 reads CASSEGEYGYTF. In DNA form, the CDR3 reads TGTGCCAGCAGTGAGGGGGAGTATGGCTACACCTTC.

This clone showed up just once. The chain is built from TRBV11-2 and TRBJ2-1; D is uncertain. The CDR3 is made up of 11 amino acids. The germline CDR1 and CDR2 sequences are SGHAT and FQNNGV. The V end was cut by 5 bases, the J end by 9 bases, with 8 bases between. In DNA form, the CDR3 reads TGTGCCAGCAGCCTAAGTGGTGAGCAGTTCTTC. Amino acid sequence: CASSLSGEQFF.

The chain couples TRBV5-5 to TRBJ2-3; 9 positions agree with TRBD1. Trimming removed 5 bases from V and 5 bases from J; junction bases left unmatched: 9. Germline CDR1 SGHKS, CDR2 YYEKEE (reference sequence). CDR3 length: 15 amino acids. The chain's CDR3 is CASSYRDRERDTQYF. For the CDR3, the DNA is TGTGCCAGCAGTTACCGGGACAGGGAAAGAGATACGCAGTATTTT. Full variable domain (missing parts from reference TRBV5-5 and TRBJ2-3): DAGVTQSPTHLIKTRGQQVTLRCSPISGHKSVSWYQQVLGQGPQFIFQYYEKEERGRGNFPDRFSARQFPNYSSELNVNALLLGDSALYLCASSYRDRERDTQYFGPGTRLTVL.